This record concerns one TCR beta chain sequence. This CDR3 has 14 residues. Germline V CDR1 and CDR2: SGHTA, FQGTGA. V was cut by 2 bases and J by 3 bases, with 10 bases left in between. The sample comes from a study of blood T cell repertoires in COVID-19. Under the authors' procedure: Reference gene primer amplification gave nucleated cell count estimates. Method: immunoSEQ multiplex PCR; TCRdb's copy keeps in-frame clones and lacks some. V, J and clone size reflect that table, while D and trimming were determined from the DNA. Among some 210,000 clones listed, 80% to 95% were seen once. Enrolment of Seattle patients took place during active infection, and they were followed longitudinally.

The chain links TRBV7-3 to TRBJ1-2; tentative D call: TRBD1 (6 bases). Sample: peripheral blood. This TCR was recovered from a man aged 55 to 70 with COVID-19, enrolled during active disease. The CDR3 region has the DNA TGTGCCAGCAGCTTAGGGCCAGGGGACTATGGCTACACCTTC. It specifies CASSLGPGDYGYTF.